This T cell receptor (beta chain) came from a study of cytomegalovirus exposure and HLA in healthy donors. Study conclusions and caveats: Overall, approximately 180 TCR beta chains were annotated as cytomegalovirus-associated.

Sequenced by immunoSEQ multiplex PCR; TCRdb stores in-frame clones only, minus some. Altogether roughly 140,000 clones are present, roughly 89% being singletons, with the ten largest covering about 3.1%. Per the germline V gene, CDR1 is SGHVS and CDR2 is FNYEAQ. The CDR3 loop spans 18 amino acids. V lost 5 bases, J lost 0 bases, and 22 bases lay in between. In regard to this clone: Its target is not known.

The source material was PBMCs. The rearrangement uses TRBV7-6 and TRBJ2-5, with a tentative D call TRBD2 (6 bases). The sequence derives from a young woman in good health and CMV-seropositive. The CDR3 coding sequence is TGTGCCAGCAGCCCCACAATCTCCGGGGGAGCGTACCAAGAGACCCAGTACTTC. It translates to CASSPTISGGAYQETQYF.